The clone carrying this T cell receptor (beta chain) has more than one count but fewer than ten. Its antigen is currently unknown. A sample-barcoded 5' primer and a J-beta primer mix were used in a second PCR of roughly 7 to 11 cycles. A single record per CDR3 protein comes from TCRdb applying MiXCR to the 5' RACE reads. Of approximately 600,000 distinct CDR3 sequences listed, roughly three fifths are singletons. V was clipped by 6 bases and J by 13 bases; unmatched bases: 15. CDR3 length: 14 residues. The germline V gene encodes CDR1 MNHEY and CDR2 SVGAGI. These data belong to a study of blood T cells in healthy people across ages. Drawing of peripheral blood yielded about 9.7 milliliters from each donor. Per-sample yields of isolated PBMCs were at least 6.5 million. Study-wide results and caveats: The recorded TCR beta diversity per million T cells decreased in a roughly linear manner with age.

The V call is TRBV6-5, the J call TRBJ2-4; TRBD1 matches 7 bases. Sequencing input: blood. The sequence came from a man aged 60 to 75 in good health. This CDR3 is CASSRGQTSGRQYF. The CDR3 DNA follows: TGTGCCAGCAGCCGGGGACAGACCAGCGGTAGGCAGTACTTC.